Sequencing of this T cell receptor (beta chain) was carried out in a study of T cell responses to AZD1222 COVID-19 vaccine. Points from the study as a whole: Reports say nearly half of spike-specific TCRs go after unmutated variant regions.

To note about this clone: Its target is unknown.

The table came from immunoSEQ multiplex PCR; TCRdb's copy has only in-frame clones and leaves some out. Among 150,000 or so clones listed, less than 95% were seen once. The CDR3 contains 16 residues. Germline loops: CDR1 MGHRA, CDR2 YSYEKL. V lost 2 bases to trimming and J lost 3 bases; unmatched junction nucleotides: 4. Specimen: peripheral blood, collected on day 0 of AZD1222 vaccination. The sequence was collected from an adult in good health. The genes are TRBV4-1 and TRBJ2-7; 13 bases agree with TRBD2. In nucleotides, the CDR3 is TGCGCCAGCAGCCAACCGACTAGCGGGAGGAACTACGAGCAGTACTTC. It encodes CASSQPTSGRNYEQYF.